What follows are 14 T cell receptor beta chains derived from one specimen sequenced in a study of T cells in Graves' hyperthyroidism and ophthalmopathy. TCR beta CDR3 region amplification was performed from RNA transcripts. The HTBI primer set served for first-round RT-PCR of the TCR CDR3. Each CDR3 protein is one row after TCRdb ran MiXCR on the multiplex PCR reads. Among 560,000 or so distinct CDR3 sequences listed, about 20% were seen once. Sequences were obtained from blood. The receptors were gathered from a man in his forties with Graves' ophthalmopathy.

The chain links TRBV28 to TRBJ2-3; no reliable D call. Trimming left V 3 bases short and J 2 bases short, with 12 bases between. CDR3 size: 15 residues. Germline assignment: CDR1 MDHEN and CDR2 SYDVKM. The CDR3 sequence: CASSLPTELTDTQYF. DNA for the CDR3: TGTGCCAGCAGTTTGCCGACGGAACTCACAGATACGCAGTATTTT.

CDR3 protein: CATSDPGHRAVRTEAFF. For the CDR3, the DNA is TGTGCCACCAGTGATCCGGGACATCGGGCAGTAAGGACTGAAGCTTTCTTT. The chain combines TRBV24-1 with TRBJ1-1, with D perhaps matching TRBD1 (6 bases). V dropped 3 bases and J dropped 5 bases, with 21 bases sitting between them. Germline loops: CDR1 KGHDR, CDR2 SFDVKD. This CDR3 has 17 amino acids.

CDR3 residues: CASRDFMGDTGELFF. For the CDR3, the DNA is TGTGCCAGTCGGGACTTTATGGGTGACACCGGGGAGCTGTTTTTT. The chain links TRBV19 to TRBJ2-2; D possibly corresponds to TRBD2 (6 bases). In germline, CDR1 is LNHDA, CDR2 SQIVND (reference sequence). The CDR3 spans 15 residues. V was cut by 8 bases and J by 3 bases, with 16 bases left in between.

This clonotype was counted between two and nine times. V usage is TRBV6-5 and J usage is TRBJ2-1, with 7 positions matching TRBD2. V shed 1 base, J shed 3 bases, and the junction held 9 bases outside the gene matches. Germline V gene lookup returns CDR1 MNHEY and CDR2 SVGAGI. This CDR3 has 17 amino acids. This chain's CDR3 is CASSYFRPGTIYNEQFF. CDR3 in DNA: TGTGCCAGCAGTTACTTCCGTCCCGGGACTATCTACAATGAGCAGTTCTTC.

This clonotype was recorded a few times. V gene TRBV7-2 combines with J gene TRBJ2-1; weak D call: TRBD1 (6 bases). The germline CDR1 and CDR2 sequences are SGHTA and FQGNSA. V lost 1 base, J lost 8 bases, and 12 bases lay in between. The CDR3 extends over 14 amino acids. CDR3 in amino acids: CASSLGGLGYEQFF. In DNA form, the CDR3 reads TGTGCCAGCAGCTTAGGGGGGCTGGGCTATGAGCAGTTCTTC.

In this sample, this clonotype turned up a few times. The gene calls are TRBV5-1 and TRBJ2-1; 7 nucleotides line up with TRBD2. This CDR3 region has 14 residues. The ends lost 1 base at V and 7 bases at J; junction bases unmatched: 5. CDR1 is SGHRS and CDR2 is YFSETQ in the germline V gene. CDR3 in amino acids: CASSLTLAKNEQFF. CDR3 in DNA: TGCGCCAGCAGCTTGACACTAGCGAAGAATGAGCAGTTCTTC.

The chain joins TRBV7-9 to TRBJ1-2; unclear D gene. From germline, CDR1 is SEHNR and CDR2 FQNEAQ (reference sequence). CDR3 length: 17 amino acids. Between the trimmed V and J ends, which lost 5 bases and 0 bases, there was a span of 19 bases. This chain's CDR3 is CASSPQRVAVTNYGYTF. In nucleotides, the CDR3 is TGTGCCAGCAGCCCCCAAAGGGTGGCAGTTACTAACTATGGCTACACCTTC.

The V call is TRBV2, the J call TRBJ2-3; TRBD2 matches 10 bases. Germline V gene sequence: CDR1 SNHLY, CDR2 FYNNEI. CDR3 length: 16 residues. J was trimmed by 6 bases and V by 4 bases; bases with no gene match: 10. The CDR3 DNA is TGTGCCAGCAGTGGAGCGGGAGCGGGAGGGCAGGATACGCAGTATTTT. It codes for CASSGAGAGGQDTQYF.

In this sample, this clonotype turned up many times. This sequence joins TRBV20-1 and TRBJ1-2; D is undetermined. CDR1 and CDR2 from the germline V gene are DFQATT and SNEGSKA (reference sequence). V was clipped by 1 base and J by 4 bases, with 7 bases between them. The CDR3 is 12 amino acids. The DNA for the CDR3 is TGCAGTGCTAGAGTCTCCGGCTATGGCTACACCTTC. Translation: CSARVSGYGYTF.

This clonotype was seen more than once but under ten times. The gene calls are TRBV12-3 or TRBV12-4 and TRBJ1-3; D call uncertain. The V end was cut by 5 bases, the J end by 0 bases, with 8 bases between. This CDR3 is 14 amino acids long. For the CDR3, the DNA is TGTGCCAGCAGTCACGGTGTCTCTGGAAACACCATATATTTT. This sequence encodes CASSHGVSGNTIYF.

Many counts were recorded for this clonotype. The rearrangement uses TRBV12-3 or TRBV12-4 and TRBJ1-1; no definite D call. Trimming stripped 4 bases from V and 1 base from J, with 7 bases between. This CDR3 spans 13 amino acids. Here the CDR3 DNA reads TGTGCCAGCAGTTACTTTTCGAACACTGAAGCTTTCTTT. It translates to CASSYFSNTEAFF.

This clonotype was counted only a few times. The V gene is TRBV12-3 or TRBV12-4, the J gene TRBJ1-6, with TRBD1 matching 7 bases. With 3 bases clipped from V and 8 bases from J, the junction kept 7 bases outside the gene matches. The CDR3 runs 15 residues. In DNA, the CDR3 is TGTGCCAGCAGTTTCCAGAGGGGGCCTTATTCACCCCTCCACTTT. Its protein is CASSFQRGPYSPLHF.

There are many counts of this clonotype. The chain carries TRBV5-1 and TRBJ2-1; the match to TRBD2 covers 7 bases. The CDR3 covers 14 residues. J was trimmed by 8 bases and V by 4 bases; bases with no gene match: 9. Germline values: CDR1 SGHRS, CDR2 YFSETQ. The CDR3 loop reads CASSPGLGSHEQFF. In DNA, the CDR3 is TGCGCCAGCAGCCCAGGACTAGGATCGCATGAGCAGTTCTTC.

The chain combines TRBV10-3 with TRBJ2-2, with TRBD2 as a possible D gene (6 bases). The CDR3 extends over 16 amino acids. Germline V gene lookup returns CDR1 ENHRY and CDR2 SYGVKD. The germline V and J ends were trimmed by 6 bases and 7 bases, with 21 bases remaining between them. The CDR3 sequence: CAIRDILQPGGGELFF. The CDR3 region has the DNA TGTGCCATCAGGGACATCTTGCAGCCCGGGGGCGGGGAGCTGTTTTTT.